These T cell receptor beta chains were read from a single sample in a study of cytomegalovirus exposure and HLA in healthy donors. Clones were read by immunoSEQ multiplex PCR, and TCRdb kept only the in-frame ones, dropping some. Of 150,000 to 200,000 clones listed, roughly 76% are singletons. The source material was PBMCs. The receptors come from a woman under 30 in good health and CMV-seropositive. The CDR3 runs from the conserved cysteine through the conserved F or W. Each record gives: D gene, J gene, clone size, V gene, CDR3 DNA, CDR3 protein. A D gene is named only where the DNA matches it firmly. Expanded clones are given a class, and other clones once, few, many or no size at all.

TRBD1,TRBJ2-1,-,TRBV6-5,TGTGCCAGCAGGTGGACAGGGGAAATCGGTGAGCAGTTCTTC,CASRWTGEIGEQFF
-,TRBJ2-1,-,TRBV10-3,TGTGCCATCAGTGGGACTTTATCCTACAATGAGCAGTTCTTC,CAISGTLSYNEQFF
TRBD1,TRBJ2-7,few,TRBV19,TGTGCCAGTAGTATAGCCGAGGGACAGGGAGGTAACGAGCAGTACTTC,CASSIAEGQGGNEQYF
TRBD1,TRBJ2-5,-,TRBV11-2,TGTGCCAGCAGCTTAGTCGGGACAGGGATAGGCCAAGAGACCCAGTACTTC,CASSLVGTGIGQETQYF
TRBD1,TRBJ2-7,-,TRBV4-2,TGTGCCAGCAGCTCCCGGGACAGGGAATACCCCGAGCAGTACTTC,CASSSRDREYPEQYF
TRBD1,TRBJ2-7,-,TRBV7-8,TGTGCCAGCAGCCCACAGGGGCTACCGGCCCAGCAGTACTTC,CASSPQGLPAQQYF
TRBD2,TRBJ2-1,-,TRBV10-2,TGCGCCAGCAAGGAGCGGGGGGGCCATGAGCAGTTCTTC,CASKERGGHEQFF
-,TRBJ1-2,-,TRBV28,TGTGCCAGCAGTTCGTCCCTTGTGAAGCTTGGTAATGGCTACACCTTC,CASSSSLVKLGNGYTF
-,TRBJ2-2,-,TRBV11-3,TGTGCCAGCAGCTGGAATCAGGGGTCCGGGGAGCTGTTTTTT,CASSWNQGSGELFF
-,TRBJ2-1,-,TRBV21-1,TGTGCCAGCAGCAAAGCGGGACAGGGGCTTTACAATGAGCAGTTCTTC,CASSKAGQGLYNEQFF
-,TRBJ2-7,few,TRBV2,TGTGCCAGCAGGACAACAGGGATCTACGAGCAGTACTTC,CASRTTGIYEQYF
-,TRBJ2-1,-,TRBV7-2,TGTGCCAGCAACCGAAGGGCGGGGCCCGACGGTGAGCAGTTCTTC,CASNRRAGPDGEQFF
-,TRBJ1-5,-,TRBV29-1,TGCAGCGTTGATCAGGGGTGGAATCAGCCCCAGCATTTT,CSVDQGWNQPQHF
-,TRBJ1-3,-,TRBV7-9,TGTGCCAGCAGCCCGGTGGGGCGCCCAAGGGCTGGAAACACCATATATTTT,CASSPVGRPRAGNTIYF
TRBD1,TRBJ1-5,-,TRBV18,TGTGCCAGCTCATCAGACAGGGCCCCTAATCAGCCCCAGCATTTT,CASSSDRAPNQPQHF
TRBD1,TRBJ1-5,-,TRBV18,TGTGCCAGCTCACGGACAGGGGTGGATAGCAATCAGCCCCAGCATTTT,CASSRTGVDSNQPQHF
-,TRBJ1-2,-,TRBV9,TGTGCCAGCAGCGCAGGGCCCCTTAACTATGGCTACACCTTC,CASSAGPLNYGYTF
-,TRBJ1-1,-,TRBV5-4,TGTGCCAGCAGCGCCCCCCAGGGAAGGGGCACTGAAGCTTTCTTT,CASSAPQGRGTEAFF
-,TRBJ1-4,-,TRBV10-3,TGTGCCATAAGAGGGGACAACGGTGGGGAAAAACTGTTTTTT,CAIRGDNGGEKLFF
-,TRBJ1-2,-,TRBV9,TGTGCCAGCAGCCCAGACGGAGGGGATTTCTATGGCTACACCTTC,CASSPDGGDFYGYTF
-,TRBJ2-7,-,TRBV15,TGTGCCACCAGATCCGCAGGGAACGAGCAGTACTTC,CATRSAGNEQYF
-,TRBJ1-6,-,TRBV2,TGTGGGAGCGGGGACTCCTATAATTCACCCCTCCACTTT,CGSGDSYNSPLHF
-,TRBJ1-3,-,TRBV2,TGTGCCAGCAGCCCCAGCCAGGGTGCTGGAAACACCATATATTTT,CASSPSQGAGNTIYF
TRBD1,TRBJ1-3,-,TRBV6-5,TGTGCCAGCAGTTACTCGACAGGGATTGGAAACACCATATATTTT,CASSYSTGIGNTIYF
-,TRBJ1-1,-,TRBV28,TGTGCCAGCAGTTTAGGCCCAGGGGTTGGTTACACTGAAGCTTTCTTT,CASSLGPGVGYTEAFF
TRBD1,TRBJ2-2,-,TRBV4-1,TGCGCCAGCAGCCAAGTAGGACAGGGAACCGGGGAGCTGTTTTTT,CASSQVGQGTGELFF
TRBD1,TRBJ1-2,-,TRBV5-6,TGTGCCAGCAGCCCCGCCACAGGGGGATCCTTTGGGTACACCTTC,CASSPATGGSFGYTF
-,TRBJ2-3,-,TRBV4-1,TGCGCCAGCAGCCAAGAGGGAGGAATAGATACGCAGTATTTT,CASSQEGGIDTQYF
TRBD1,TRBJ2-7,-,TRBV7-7,TGTGCTAGCAGCTCTCATTTACCGGGACAGGGGGGTGAGCAGTACTTC,CASSSHLPGQGGEQYF
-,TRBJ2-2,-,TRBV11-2,TGTGCCAGCAGCCAGGAACCGAACACCGGGGAGCTGTTTTTT,CASSQEPNTGELFF
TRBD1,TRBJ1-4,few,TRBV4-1,TGCGCCAGCAGCCAAAACACCCACCCAGGGGGAGCTAATGAAAAACTGTTTTTT,CASSQNTHPGGANEKLFF
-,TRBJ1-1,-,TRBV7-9,TGTGCCAGCAGGGCCCAGGGGAACACTGAAGCTTTCTTT,CASRAQGNTEAFF
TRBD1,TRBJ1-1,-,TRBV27,TGTGCCAGCAGTCCCGGGGACAGGGCGGAAGCTTTCTTT,CASSPGDRAEAFF
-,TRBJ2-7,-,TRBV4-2,TGTGCCAGCAGCCAAGATCTCGCAGGGGGGATGGCGTTC,CASSQDLAGGMAF
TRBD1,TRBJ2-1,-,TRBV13,TGTGCCAGCAGCCTAGGACAGGGGCCCCGCATCCGGTTCTTC,CASSLGQGPRIRFF
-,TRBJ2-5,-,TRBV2,TGTGCCAGCAGTGTCGCTAGCGTCCTCCAGGAGACCCAGTACTTC,CASSVASVLQETQYF
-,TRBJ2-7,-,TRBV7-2,TGTGCCAGCAGCTTACGTGGGCAGGGTAGCTCCTACGAGCAGTACTTC,CASSLRGQGSSYEQYF
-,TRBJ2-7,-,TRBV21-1,TGTGCCAGCAGCAAAGGACTTCAGGGCGTAAGGGCCGGCTACGAGCAGTACTTC,CASSKGLQGVRAGYEQYF
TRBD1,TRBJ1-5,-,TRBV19,TGTGCCAGTAGCGGGACAGGGGGAAATCAGCCCCAGCATTTT,CASSGTGGNQPQHF
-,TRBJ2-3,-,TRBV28,TGTGCCAGCATGTGGCAGCGGTCCACAGATACGCAGTATTTT,CASMWQRSTDTQYF
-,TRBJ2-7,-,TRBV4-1,TGCGCCAGCAGCCAAGATCAGGAGGCCCCGATCGAGCAGTACTTC,CASSQDQEAPIEQYF
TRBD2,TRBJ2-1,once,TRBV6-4,TGTGCCAGCAAACCTAGCGGGGCGAGCTCAGAGCAGTTCTTC,CASKPSGASSEQFF
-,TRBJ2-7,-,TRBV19,TGTGCCAGTAGTATAAGTGGGGCAGGGGTTAGCTACGAGCAGTACTTC,CASSISGAGVSYEQYF
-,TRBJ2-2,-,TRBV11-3,TGTGCCAGCAGCTTAGGGGCCGGGAGGAACACCGGGGAGCTGTTTTTT,CASSLGAGRNTGELFF
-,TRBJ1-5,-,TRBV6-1,TGTGCCAGCAGTGAAGTCAGGGGTCAGCCCCAGCATTTT,CASSEVRGQPQHF
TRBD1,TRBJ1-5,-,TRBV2,TGTGCCAGCATATTACGGGACAGAAATCAGCCCCAGCATTTT,CASILRDRNQPQHF
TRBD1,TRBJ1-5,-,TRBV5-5,TGTGCCAGCAGCGAGGGACAGGGTAGCAATCAGCCCCAGCATTTT,CASSEGQGSNQPQHF
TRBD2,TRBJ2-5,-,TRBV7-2,TGTGCCAGCAGCACTAGCGGGGACCAAGAGACCCAGTACTTC,CASSTSGDQETQYF
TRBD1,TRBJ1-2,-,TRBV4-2,TGTGCCAGCAGCCAAGATGTGGGGACAGACTTCTATGGCTACACCTTC,CASSQDVGTDFYGYTF
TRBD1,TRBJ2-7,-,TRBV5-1,TGCGCCAGCAGCTTCCTGGGGACAGGGAGCTCCTACGAGCAGTACTTC,CASSFLGTGSSYEQYF
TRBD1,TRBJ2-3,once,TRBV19,TGTGCCAGTAGTCCGGACAGGGGATCAGATACGCAGTATTTT,CASSPDRGSDTQYF